This T cell receptor (beta chain) was captured by sequencing in a study of OX40 agonist ivuxolimab in advanced cancers. Looking at the study overall: Averaging around 60 years in age, with a range of about 23 to 79, the cohort was approximately 83% male. Two patients with cutaneous melanoma and one with hepatocellular carcinoma, three in total, showed partial responses.

TCRdb keeps only in-frame clones here, not all; method: immunoSEQ multiplex PCR. This sample has more than 85,000 clones, with around nine tenths found just once. To note about this clone: As yet, its antigen is unknown.

Findings and caveats of the study: Dosing at 0.1 to 3.0 mg/kg was accompanied by clonal expansion of CD4+ and CD8+ blood T cells by week 6.

The CDR3 consists of 13 residues. CDR1 is LNHDA, CDR2 SQIVND, per germline (reference sequence). Between the trimmed V and J ends, which lost 5 bases and 3 bases, there was a span of 8 bases. The clonotype was recovered from an adult with an advanced solid tumor such as melanoma, head and neck, liver or kidney cancer. The sample in question was CD4+ or CD8+ T cells sorted from blood, obtained in a trial of the OX40 agonist ivuxolimab. The rearrangement links TRBV19 to TRBJ1-5; D is perhaps TRBD1 (5 bases). CDR3 amino acids: CASSQGANQPQHF. The CDR3 DNA sequence: TGTGCCAGTAGTCAGGGTGCCAATCAGCCCCAGCATTTT. The whole variable domain, filled in from reference TRBV19 and TRBJ1-5, reads DGGITQSPKYLFRKEGQNVTLSCEQNLNHDAMYWYRQDPGQGLRLIYYSQIVNDFQKGDIAEGYSVSREKKESFPLTVTSAQKNPTAFYLCASSQGANQPQHFGDGTRLSIL.